These 2 T cell receptor beta chains came from one sample sequenced in a study of CD8 T cells in ankylosing spondylitis. MiXCR was run by TCRdb on the 5' RACE reads, yielding one entry per CDR3 protein. The repertoire has more than 150,000 distinct CDR3 sequences, over 15% of them found once; the top ten carry approximately 4%. The sequenced material came from blood, either unsorted or a sorted T cell fraction (not recorded which). These receptors were obtained from a male donor aged 10 to 35 with ankylosing spondylitis or in good health (not recorded which).

The V and J genes are TRBV20-1 and TRBJ2-5; D uncertain. Germline assignment: CDR1 DFQATT and CDR2 SNEGSKA (reference sequence). Between the trimmed V and J ends, which lost 3 bases and 4 bases, there was a span of 6 bases. CDR3 length equals 11 residues. The CDR3 loop is CSASMGETQYF. CDR3 sequence (DNA): TGCAGTGCTAGTATGGGAGAGACCCAGTACTTC.

This clonotype occurred many times. The chain joins TRBV5-1 to TRBJ2-6; unclear D gene. The V and J ends lost 4 bases and 4 bases respectively, with 9 bases between them. The CDR3 is made up of 14 amino acids. Germline-derived CDR1 and CDR2 are SGHRS and YFSETQ. Here the CDR3 DNA reads TGCGCCAGCAGCCCATACTGGGGGGCCAACGTCCTGACTTTC. This sequence encodes CASSPYWGANVLTF.